The 10 T cell receptor beta chains in this list originate from one sample, sequenced in a study of beta chain features in type 1 diabetes. As every portion of the isolated RNA was reverse transcribed, the sequencing read expressed TCRB transcripts. The assay was immunoSEQ multiplex PCR, and TCRdb's table has in-frame clones only and misses some. The sample carries around 300,000 clones, around 7.3% recorded once. Material for sequencing was central memory CD4+ T cells from blood. These receptors were collected from a woman aged 18-30 years in good health.

This chain links TRBV7-9 with TRBJ2-4, with D tentatively TRBD2 (6 bases). The CDR3 runs to 15 residues. V was shortened by 5 bases and J by 7 bases, with 18 bases between the two germline ends. Germline loops: CDR1 SEHNR, CDR2 FQNEAQ (reference sequence). The DNA for the CDR3 is TGTGCCAGCAGCCCACCCTTAGCCGGAGGGAACATTCAGTACTTC. This sequence encodes CASSPPLAGGNIQYF. The whole variable domain, remainder taken from reference TRBV7-9 and TRBJ2-4, is DTGVSQNPRHKITKRGQNVTFRCDPISEHNRLYWYRQTLGQGPEFLTYFQNEAQLEKSRLLSDRFSAERPKGSFSTLEIQRTEQGDSAMYLCASSPPLAGGNIQYFGAGTRLSVL.

The chain is built from TRBV6-5 and TRBJ1-2, with 8 bases identical to TRBD1. CDR1 and CDR2 (germline): MNHEY, SVGAGI. CDR3 size: 15 residues. The V and J ends lost 6 bases and 4 bases, in that order; junction bases with no gene match: 10. The CDR3 DNA is TGTGCCAGCAGGGGGCAGGGGGCAGTGTCCTATGGCTACACCTTC. Translation gives CASRGQGAVSYGYTF.

The CDR3 DNA reads as TGTGCCAGCAGTGTTATGCAGGGGAGCGATGAGCAGTTCTTC. Protein: CASSVMQGSDEQFF. The V call is TRBV6-1, the J call TRBJ2-1, with D tentatively TRBD1 (6 bases). The CDR3 sequence is 14 residues long. Trimming took off 4 bases at V and 8 bases at J, with 15 bases between the two ends. Germline V gene sequence: CDR1 MNHNS, CDR2 SASEGT.

This clone was observed a handful of times. The chain joins TRBV30 to TRBJ2-1; D gene uncertain. The germline V gene encodes CDR1 GTSNPN and CDR2 SVGIG (reference sequence). This CDR3 spans 12 amino acids. Trimming removed 4 bases from V and 7 bases from J, with 11 bases in between. The CDR3 region is CAWTGWDNEQFF. For the CDR3, the DNA is TGTGCCTGGACAGGATGGGATAATGAGCAGTTCTTC.

This clone showed up just a few times. The chain uses TRBV19 and TRBJ2-2; no definite D call. This CDR3 spans 15 amino acids. Germline V gene sequence: CDR1 LNHDA, CDR2 SQIVND (reference sequence). V lost 4 bases to trimming and J lost 0 bases, with 9 bases between them. The CDR3 region has the DNA TGTGCCAGTAGTACCAACAGAGCGAACACCGGGGAGCTGTTTTTT. This codes for CASSTNRANTGELFF.

The chain combines TRBV4-1 with TRBJ2-3; TRBD2 agrees at 12 bases. Unmatched junction bases numbered 3, after V lost 4 bases and J lost 1 base. The CDR3 length is 16 residues. Germline assignment: CDR1 MGHRA and CDR2 YSYEKL. The CDR3 coding sequence is TGCGCCAGCAGCCGGAGACTAGCGGGGGGCACAGATACGCAGTATTTT. It codes for CASSRRLAGGTDTQYF.

In this sample, this clone turned up a few times. The chain combines TRBV10-3 with TRBJ1-5; a possible D gene is TRBD1 (6 bases). Germline V gene sequence: CDR1 ENHRY, CDR2 SYGVKD. Between the trimmed V and J ends, which lost 6 bases and 6 bases, there was a span of 15 bases. CDR3 size: 14 residues. The CDR3 DNA reads TGTGCCATCAGGGACGGGGGCCTCAGTCAGCCCCAGCATTTT. The encoded protein is CAIRDGGLSQPQHF.

This chain connects TRBV13 to TRBJ1-4; 9 nucleotides align to TRBD1. V was pared by 5 bases and J by 10 bases, with 11 bases of the junction left unmatched. The CDR3 length is 15 residues. From germline, CDR1 is PRHDT and CDR2 FYEKMQ (reference sequence). The DNA of the CDR3 is TGTGCCAGCAGCACAGACAGGGGGATGGCGGGAAAACTGTTTTTT. As protein: CASSTDRGMAGKLFF.

V and J are TRBV28 and TRBJ2-1; perhaps TRBD2 as D (6 bases). Germline lookup yields CDR1 MDHEN and CDR2 SYDVKM. V was pared by 7 bases and J by 8 bases, with 21 bases between. The CDR3 runs to 15 residues. CDR3 bases: TGTGCCAGCACCCAAGGGACTGGGGGGTTCTATGAGCAGTTCTTC. This codes for CASTQGTGGFYEQFF.

The rearrangement uses TRBV2 and TRBJ2-4; D is unclear. Per the germline V gene, CDR1 is SNHLY and CDR2 is FYNNEI. CDR3 length equals 13 residues. Trimming cost V 11 bases and J 0 bases, with 11 bases left between them. As DNA, the CDR3 is TGTGCCGGCTCACTTGGAGCCAAAAACATTCAGTACTTC. Protein product: CAGSLGAKNIQYF. The whole variable domain, remainder taken from reference TRBV2 and TRBJ2-4, is EPEVTQTPSHQVTQMGQEVILRCVPISNHLYFYWYRQILGQKVEFLVSFYNNEISEKSEIFDDQFSVERPDGSNFTLKIRSTKLEDSAMYFCAGSLGAKNIQYFGAGTRLSVL.